This T cell receptor (beta chain) was captured in a study of T cells after yellow fever vaccination. Study observations and caveats: The secondary response was weaker but peaked faster, day 5 versus 15. Detected again after the booster were most primary-vaccination clones, at approximately 96% CD4 and around 91% CD8.

Note on this clonotype: The antigen is not known.

MiXCR was run by TCRdb on the 5' RACE reads, yielding one entry per CDR3 protein. The table lists around 310,000 distinct CDR3 sequences, approximately 4% of them singletons, with roughly 24% in the top ten. The CDR3 is 12 amino acids. V was pared by 5 bases and J by 6 bases, with 12 bases between. Germline CDR1 reads SGHNT; CDR2 reads YYREEE (reference sequence). The clonotype originates from a man between 18 and 29 years old who received the YFV17D yellow fever vaccine. The chain uses TRBV5-4 and TRBJ2-7; D remains unclear. The sample was PBMCs, taken 5 days after the yellow fever booster vaccination. The DNA of the CDR3 is TGTGCCAGCAGTTTTGCGAAGGCCGAGCAGTACTTC. This gives the protein CASSFAKAEQYF. The full variable domain, with the rest looked up from reference TRBV5-4 and TRBJ2-7, is ETGVTQSPTHLIKTRGQQVTLRCSSQSGHNTVSWYQQALGQGPQFIFQYYREEENGRGNFPPRFSGLQFPNYSSELNVNALELDDSALYLCASSFAKAEQYFGPGTRLTVT.